This entry features one TCR beta chain sequence. Its antigen remains unknown. Germline CDR1 reads LGHNA; CDR2 reads YSLEER. V lost 2 bases and J 2 bases, leaving 13 bases between the germline ends. The CDR3 sequence is 15 residues long. These data belong to a study of T cells in localized non-small cell lung cancer. The assay was immunoSEQ multiplex PCR, and TCRdb's table has in-frame clones only and misses some. Among about 82,000 clones listed, around 81% were seen once. The study's findings and limits: There was an association of higher blood T cell density with longer overall survival. Heterogeneity within the tumor remains possible, as just one region underwent sequencing. A median of 57 of the top 100 tumor clones appeared in adjacent lung, which was paired and uninvolved. Measurement of T cell clonality placed uninvolved adjacent lung highest, above the level in tumor.

The rearrangement uses TRBV4-3 and TRBJ2-7; either TRBD1 or TRBD2 may supply D (5 bases each). The sample here was PBMCs, taken before any cancer treatment. The TCR sequence derives from a man aged 40 to 69 with stage II squamous cell lung carcinoma. The CDR3 bases are TGCGCCAGCAGCCAATATCAGGGAGAGACCTACGAGCAGTACTTC. Protein product: CASSQYQGETYEQYF.